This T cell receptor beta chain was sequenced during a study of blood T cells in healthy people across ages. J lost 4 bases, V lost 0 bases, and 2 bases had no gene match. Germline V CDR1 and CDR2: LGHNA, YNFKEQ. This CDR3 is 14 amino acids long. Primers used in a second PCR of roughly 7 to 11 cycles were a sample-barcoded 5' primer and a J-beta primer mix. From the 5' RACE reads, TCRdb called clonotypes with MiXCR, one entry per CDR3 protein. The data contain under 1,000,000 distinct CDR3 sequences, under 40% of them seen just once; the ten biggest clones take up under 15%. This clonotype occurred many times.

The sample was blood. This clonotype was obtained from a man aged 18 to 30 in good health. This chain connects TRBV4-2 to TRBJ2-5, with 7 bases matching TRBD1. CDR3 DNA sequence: TGTGCCAGCAGCCAAGAACAGGGGACAGAGACCCAGTACTTC. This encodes CASSQEQGTETQYF.